The next 28 T cell receptor beta chains were all read from a single sample in a study of T cell responses to AZD1222 COVID-19 vaccine. TCRdb's copy holds only in-frame clones and misses some; the assay was immunoSEQ multiplex PCR. The sample has under 150,000 clones, roughly 90% seen once. The input for sequencing was peripheral blood, taken 28 days after the second AZD1222 dose. These receptors were obtained from an adult who received the AZD1222 COVID-19 vaccine.

This chain connects TRBV7-2 to TRBJ2-2, with 8 bases aligning to TRBD1. Germline values: CDR1 SGHTA, CDR2 FQGNSA. The CDR3 totals 17 residues. The V segment lost 3 bases and the J segment 6 bases; nucleotides outside the gene matches: 12. CDR3 amino acids: CASSLSRGTGSAGELFF. CDR3 bases: TGTGCCAGCAGCTTGTCTCGGGGGACAGGATCGGCCGGGGAGCTGTTTTTT.

The rearrangement links TRBV5-4 to TRBJ1-2; D uncertain. The V gene lost 0 bases and the J gene lost 8 bases, with 14 bases spanning the gap. CDR3 size: 14 residues. Germline V lookup: CDR1 SGHNT, CDR2 YYREEE (reference sequence). As DNA, the CDR3 is TGTGCCAGCAGCTTGGAGCCTCCCGTGGGGGGCTACACCTTC. The encoded protein is CASSLEPPVGGYTF.

CDR3 nucleotides: TGCGCCAGCAGCCTCGACAGGGTTCGCCCTTATGGCTACACCTTC. This codes for CASSLDRVRPYGYTF. This chain connects TRBV5-1 to TRBJ1-2; 7 positions match TRBD1. V shed 4 bases and J 5 bases; nucleotides not matched to a gene: 11. The CDR3 covers 15 residues. Per germline, CDR1 SGHRS and CDR2 YFSETQ.

The chain recombines TRBV7-8 with TRBJ1-6; D is perhaps TRBD1 (5 bases). The CDR3 consists of 15 residues. The V gene's germline CDR1 is SGHVS and CDR2 FQNEAQ. V lost 5 bases to trimming and J lost 7 bases, with 15 bases between them. The CDR3: CASSLLGQGNSPLHF. As DNA, the CDR3 is TGTGCCAGCAGCCTACTGGGGCAGGGCAATTCACCCCTCCACTTT.

This chain links TRBV10-3 with TRBJ1-3, with 10 bases aligning to TRBD1. V lost 5 bases, J lost 4 bases, and 8 bases stayed unmatched. There are 16 residues in the CDR3. The V gene's germline CDR1 is ENHRY and CDR2 SYGVKD. The CDR3 region has the DNA TGTGCCATCAGTAATCCGACAGGGGGCGGAGGAAACACCATATATTTT. Encoded protein: CAISNPTGGGGNTIYF.

This clone has only one observation. The chain has TRBV27 and TRBJ1-1; a possible D gene is TRBD1 (6 bases). The CDR3 sequence is 15 residues long. Germline CDR1 and CDR2: MNHEY and SMNVEV (reference sequence). V lost 3 bases, J lost 5 bases, and 16 bases lay in between. CDR3 region: CASSFIPGASTEAFF. The DNA for the CDR3 is TGTGCCAGCAGTTTCATCCCAGGGGCGAGTACTGAAGCTTTCTTT.

The rearrangement uses TRBV4-3 and TRBJ1-1, with D possibly matching TRBD1 (6 bases). There are 18 residues in the CDR3. Per the germline V gene, CDR1 is LGHNA and CDR2 is YSLEER. Trimming cost V 0 bases and J 2 bases, with 19 bases left between them. The CDR3 bases are TGCGCCAGCAGCCAAGATATGACGGGGTACAGGGTAAACACTGAAGCTTTCTTT. Protein product: CASSQDMTGYRVNTEAFF.

CDR3 sequence reads: CAWREGQGTVFLPLHF. The CDR3 region has the DNA TGTGCCTGGAGGGAAGGACAGGGTACGGTTTTTTTGCCCCTCCACTTT. The chain has TRBV30 and TRBJ1-6; 8 bases line up with TRBD1. Trimming removed 3 bases from V and 13 bases from J; junction bases left unmatched: 17. The CDR3 covers 16 residues. Looked up from germline, CDR1 is GTSNPN and CDR2 is SVGIG (reference sequence).

V is TRBV27 and J is TRBJ1-1, with D perhaps TRBD1 (5 bases). Germline CDR1 reads MNHEY; CDR2 reads SMNVEV (reference sequence). V dropped 7 bases and J dropped 4 bases, with 16 bases sitting between them. CDR3 size: 14 residues. This chain's CDR3 is CASNFQGEGTEAFF. In DNA, the CDR3 is TGTGCCAGCAACTTCCAGGGTGAGGGCACTGAAGCTTTCTTT.

V gene TRBV5-1 combines with J gene TRBJ1-1, with D maybe TRBD1 (6 bases). Germline values: CDR1 SGHRS, CDR2 YFSETQ. The CDR3 is 15 amino acids. V was pared by 2 bases and J by 5 bases, with 16 bases between. CDR3 loop: CASSFNSIQGTEAFF. In nucleotides, the CDR3 is TGCGCCAGCAGCTTCAATTCTATCCAGGGGACTGAAGCTTTCTTT.

The genes are TRBV18 and TRBJ1-4; a possible D gene is TRBD1 (6 bases). V lost 4 bases to trimming and J lost 6 bases, with 12 bases between them. The CDR3 is made up of 14 amino acids. Germline V gene data show CDR1 as KGHSH and CDR2 as LQKENI. CDR3 in DNA: TGTGCCAGCTCACTCCACAGGGCGGATGAAAAACTGTTTTTT. Amino acids: CASSLHRADEKLFF.

Only a few counts were recorded for this clone. V and J are TRBV3-1 (or the pseudogene TRBV3-2) and TRBJ2-5; D is uncertain. The CDR3 is made up of 13 amino acids. V was cut by 4 bases and J by 2 bases, with 8 bases left in between. CDR1 is LGHDT, CDR2 YNNKEL, per germline (reference sequence). CDR3 in amino acids: CASSLRPQETQYF. The DNA of the CDR3 is TGTGCCAGCAGCCTTAGACCTCAAGAGACCCAGTACTTC.

The V and J genes are TRBV10-1 and TRBJ1-5; unclear D gene. CDR3 size: 13 residues. CDR1 WNHNN and CDR2 SYGVQD come from the germline V gene (reference sequence). Trimming stripped 3 bases from V and 5 bases from J, with 8 bases between. DNA of the CDR3: TGCGCCAGCAGTGATAGTAGGGATCAGCCCCAGCATTTT. It encodes CASSDSRDQPQHF.

This rearrangement joins TRBV29-1 to TRBJ1-1; the D is unclear. Trimming removed 3 bases at V and 3 bases at J, with 8 bases between. The CDR3 sequence is 12 residues long. CDR1 is SQVTM, CDR2 ANQGSEA, per germline. The CDR3 loop reads CSVDGWDTEAFF. CDR3 sequence (DNA): TGCAGCGTTGATGGGTGGGACACTGAAGCTTTCTTT.

This chain joins TRBV11-1 and TRBJ2-5; D unresolved. Germline V gene sequence: CDR1 SGHAT, CDR2 FQDESV (reference sequence). V gave up 3 bases and J gave up 4 bases, with 3 bases separating them. The CDR3 sequence is 11 residues long. The CDR3 DNA reads as TGTGCCAGCAGCTTGATAGAGACCCAGTACTTC. This gives the protein CASSLIETQYF.

The CDR3 DNA reads TGTGCCAGCTCACCGCAACAGGGGGCGAGGACCGGGGAGCTGTTTTTT. This sequence encodes CASSPQQGARTGELFF. The chain links TRBV18 to TRBJ2-2, with 9 bases that match TRBD1. CDR1 KGHSH and CDR2 LQKENI come from the germline V gene. V was pared by 3 bases and J by 5 bases, with 7 bases of the junction left unmatched. This CDR3 is 16 amino acids long. The full variable domain, its missing parts supplied by reference TRBV18 and TRBJ2-2, is NAGVMQNPRHLVRRRGQEARLRCSPMKGHSHVYWYRQLPEEGLKFMVYLQKENIIDESGMPKERFSAEFPKEGPSILRIQQVVRGDSAAYFCASSPQQGARTGELFFGEGSRLTVL.

This chain links TRBV19 with TRBJ1-1; D uncertain. Trimming pared 0 bases from V and 7 bases from J, leaving 9 bases between. The CDR3 covers 13 residues. CDR1 is LNHDA and CDR2 is SQIVND in the germline V gene (reference sequence). The CDR3 DNA reads as TGTGCCAGTAGTATAGATCCACGGGGTGAAGCTTTCTTT. Its translation is CASSIDPRGEAFF.

The chain combines TRBV20-1 with TRBJ2-5; 7 nucleotides line up with TRBD2. Per germline, CDR1 DFQATT and CDR2 SNEGSKA (reference sequence). The CDR3 is 11 amino acids. V shed 8 bases and J 5 bases; nucleotides not matched to a gene: 5. In DNA, the CDR3 is TGCAGTCAAGGACTAGTTGAGACCCAGTACTTC. It is translated as CSQGLVETQYF.

The rearrangement joins TRBV2 to TRBJ2-3, with D perhaps TRBD1 or TRBD2 (5 bases each). CDR1 is SNHLY, CDR2 FYNNEI, per germline. The V end was cut by 6 bases, the J end by 2 bases, with 18 bases between. This CDR3 has 16 amino acids. The CDR3 nucleotides are TGTGCCAGCAGGGAGGCCCCAGGGCGTTTCACAGATACGCAGTATTTT. It encodes CASREAPGRFTDTQYF.

This clone was recorded once. The chain employs TRBV7-9 and TRBJ1-3; no clear D. The CDR3 covers 13 residues. Germline V gives CDR1 SEHNR, CDR2 FQNEAQ (reference sequence). The V end was cut by 1 base, the J end by 5 bases, with 6 bases between. CDR3 DNA: TGTGCCAGCAGCTTAGACGCCAGAAACACCATATATTTT. It codes for CASSLDARNTIYF.

Only a few counts were recorded for this clone. This chain links TRBV13 with TRBJ2-6; D gene unclear. The CDR3 loop spans 14 amino acids. Trimming left V 3 bases short and J 3 bases short, with 6 bases between. Germline loops: CDR1 PRHDT, CDR2 FYEKMQ (reference sequence). CDR3 loop: CASSLAIGANVLTF. As DNA, the CDR3 is TGTGCCAGCAGCTTGGCAATTGGGGCCAACGTCCTGACTTTC.

The J gene is TRBJ1-5, the V gene TRBV15; TRBD1 agrees at 9 bases. The CDR3 has 19 amino acids. Germline-derived CDR1 and CDR2 are LNHNV and YYDKDF (reference sequence). Trimming took 0 bases from V and 6 from J; bases not matched to a gene: 15. CDR3 nucleotides: TGTGCCACCAGCAGAGATTCGCTTCGCGGGACAGGGAGGGGTCAGCCCCAGCATTTT. This encodes CATSRDSLRGTGRGQPQHF.

The chain employs TRBV18 and TRBJ2-7; a possible D gene is TRBD1 (6 bases). The germline V gene encodes CDR1 KGHSH and CDR2 LQKENI. Trimming took 1 base from V and 7 from J, leaving 17 bases between them. The CDR3 is 15 amino acids. The CDR3 region is CASSPLQEEGGEQYF. CDR3 coding DNA: TGTGCCAGCTCACCACTTCAGGAGGAAGGGGGTGAGCAGTACTTC. Filled out from reference TRBV18 and TRBJ2-7, the complete variable domain reads NAGVMQNPRHLVRRRGQEARLRCSPMKGHSHVYWYRQLPEEGLKFMVYLQKENIIDESGMPKERFSAEFPKEGPSILRIQQVVRGDSAAYFCASSPLQEEGGEQYFGPGTRLTVT.

The chain has TRBV2 and TRBJ2-1; D is perhaps TRBD1 or TRBD2 (6 bases each). V shed 6 bases and J shed 10 bases, with 22 bases lying between them. CDR3 length: 15 amino acids. In germline, CDR1 is SNHLY, CDR2 FYNNEI. CDR3: CASSANGGGGWEQFF. CDR3 DNA sequence: TGTGCCAGCAGCGCGAACGGGGGCGGCGGATGGGAGCAGTTCTTC.

The chain carries TRBV20-1 and TRBJ1-2; D unclear. CDR3 length: 10 residues. Looked up from germline, CDR1 is DFQATT and CDR2 is SNEGSKA (reference sequence). V was clipped by 3 bases and J by 7 bases, with 6 bases between them. The DNA for the CDR3 is TGCAGTGCTAGGGTGGCTGGCTACACCTTC. This gives the protein CSARVAGYTF.

The chain combines TRBV6-5 with TRBJ2-1; 8 positions match TRBD1. Germline assignment: CDR1 MNHEY and CDR2 SVGAGI. The CDR3 sequence is 14 residues long. With 6 bases clipped from V and 4 bases from J, the junction kept 5 bases outside the gene matches. The CDR3 DNA follows: TGTGCCAGCAGGATGGGGGACAGGTACAATGAGCAGTTCTTC. This encodes CASRMGDRYNEQFF.

The gene calls are TRBV7-9 and TRBJ1-3, with D unclear. Between the trimmed V and J ends, which lost 4 bases and 0 bases, there was a span of 10 bases. The CDR3 contains 15 residues. Germline V gene lookup returns CDR1 SEHNR and CDR2 FQNEAQ (reference sequence). The chain's CDR3 is CASSSISLSGNTIYF. The DNA of the CDR3 is TGTGCCAGCAGCTCAATTTCCCTCTCTGGAAACACCATATATTTT.

V and J are TRBV15 and TRBJ2-1; 13 bases are a match to TRBD2. Germline values: CDR1 LNHNV, CDR2 YYDKDF (reference sequence). Losses at the gene ends were 3 bases for V and 0 bases for J; bases not matched to a gene: 8. The CDR3 loop spans 19 amino acids. This CDR3 reads CATSRTSGGYESSYNEQFF. The CDR3 coding sequence is TGTGCCACCAGCAGGACTAGCGGGGGGTACGAGAGCTCCTACAATGAGCAGTTCTTC.